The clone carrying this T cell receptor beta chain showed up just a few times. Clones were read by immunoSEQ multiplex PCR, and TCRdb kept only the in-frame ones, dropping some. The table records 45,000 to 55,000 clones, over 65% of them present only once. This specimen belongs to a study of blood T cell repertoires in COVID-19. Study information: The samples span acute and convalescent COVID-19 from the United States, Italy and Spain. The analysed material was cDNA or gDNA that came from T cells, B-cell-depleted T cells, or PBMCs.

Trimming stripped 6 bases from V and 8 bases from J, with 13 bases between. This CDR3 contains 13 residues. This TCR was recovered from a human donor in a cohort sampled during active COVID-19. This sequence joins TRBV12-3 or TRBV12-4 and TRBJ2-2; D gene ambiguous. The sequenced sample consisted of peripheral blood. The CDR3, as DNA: TGTGCCAGCAGCCCTCCTCGGGTGGGGGAGCTGTTTTTT. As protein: CASSPPRVGELFF.